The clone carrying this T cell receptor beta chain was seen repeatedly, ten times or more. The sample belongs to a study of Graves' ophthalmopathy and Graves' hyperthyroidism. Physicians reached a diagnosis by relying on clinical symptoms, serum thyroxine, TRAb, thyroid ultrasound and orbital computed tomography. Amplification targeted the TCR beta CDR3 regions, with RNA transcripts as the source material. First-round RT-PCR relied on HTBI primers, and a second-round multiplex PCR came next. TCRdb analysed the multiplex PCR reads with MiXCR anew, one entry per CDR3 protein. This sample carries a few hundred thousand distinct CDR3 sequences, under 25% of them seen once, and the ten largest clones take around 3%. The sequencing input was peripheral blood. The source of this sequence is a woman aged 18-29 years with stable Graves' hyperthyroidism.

As DNA, the CDR3 is TGTGCCAGCAGCCACTACCGGGAGGGCACAGATACGCAGTATTTT. Its translation: CASSHYREGTDTQYF. This rearrangement joins TRBV12-3 or TRBV12-4 to TRBJ2-3, with 7 bases fitting TRBD2. The CDR3 is made up of 15 amino acids. J was trimmed by 1 base and V by 6 bases; bases with no gene match: 7.